The clone carrying this T cell receptor beta chain was seen many times. This specimen comes from a study of neurological immune-mediated disorders. TCRdb ran MiXCR on the 5' RACE reads and lists one entry per CDR3 protein. The sample yields 80,000 to 100,000 distinct CDR3 sequences, under 4.5% seen once. CDR1 is SQVTM and CDR2 is ANQGSEA in the germline V gene. V gave up 1 base and J gave up 4 bases; unmatched junction bases: 8. This CDR3 contains 15 residues. The chain is built from TRBV29-1 and TRBJ1-2, with 8 bases aligning to TRBD1. Source material: PBMCs. This clonotype was obtained from a woman in her forties or fifties with multiple sclerosis. CDR3 nucleotides: TGCAGCGTTGAAGCCCGACAGGGGAAACTCTATGGCTACACCTTC. Protein sequence: CSVEARQGKLYGYTF.